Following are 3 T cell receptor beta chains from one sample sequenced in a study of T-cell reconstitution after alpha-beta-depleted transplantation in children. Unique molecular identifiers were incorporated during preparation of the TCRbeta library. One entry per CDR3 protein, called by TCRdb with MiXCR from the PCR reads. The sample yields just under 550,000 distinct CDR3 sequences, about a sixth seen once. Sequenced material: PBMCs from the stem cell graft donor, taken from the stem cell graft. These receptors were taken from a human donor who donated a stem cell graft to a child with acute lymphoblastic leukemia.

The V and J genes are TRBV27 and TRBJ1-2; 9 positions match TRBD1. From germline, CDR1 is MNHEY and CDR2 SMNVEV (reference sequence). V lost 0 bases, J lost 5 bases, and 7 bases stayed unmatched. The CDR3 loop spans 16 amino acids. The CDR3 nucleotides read TGTGCCAGCAGTTTATCCGGGACAGGGACCCTGTATGGCTACACCTTC. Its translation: CASSLSGTGTLYGYTF.

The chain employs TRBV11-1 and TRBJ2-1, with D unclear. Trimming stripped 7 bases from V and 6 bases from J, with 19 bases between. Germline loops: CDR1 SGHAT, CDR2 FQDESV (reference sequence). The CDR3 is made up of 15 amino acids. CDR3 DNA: TGTGCCAGCACCTCTAGGGCATTCCGGGCCAATGAGCAGTTCTTC. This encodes CASTSRAFRANEQFF.

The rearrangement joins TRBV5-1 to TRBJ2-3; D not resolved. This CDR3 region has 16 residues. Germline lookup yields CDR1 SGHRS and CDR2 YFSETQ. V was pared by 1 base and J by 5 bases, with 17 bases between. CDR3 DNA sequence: TGCGCCAGCAGCTTGTTCTTCGACACCAAGGGAGATACGCAGTATTTT. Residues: CASSLFFDTKGDTQYF.